The T cell receptor (beta chain) described here comes from a study of OX40 agonist ivuxolimab in advanced cancers. Study-wide background: Aged roughly 23 to 80 with a mean of about 60 years, they were under 85% male. Partial responses were achieved by three patients, one with hepatocellular carcinoma and two with cutaneous melanoma.

The ends lost 1 base at V and 0 bases at J; junction bases unmatched: 3. From germline, CDR1 is GTSNPN and CDR2 SVGIG (reference sequence). The CDR3 contains 15 residues. Profiling relied on immunoSEQ multiplex PCR, and the TCRdb table lists in-frame clones only, not all of them. The top ten hold 14% to 15% of the sample, which has 42,000 or so clones, approximately 86% seen once. The source material was CD4+ or CD8+ T cells sorted from blood, sampled in a trial of the OX40 agonist ivuxolimab. This rearrangement joins TRBV30 to TRBJ2-3, with 8 bases aligning to TRBD2. The sequence came from an adult with an advanced solid tumor such as melanoma, head and neck, liver or kidney cancer. The CDR3 DNA sequence: TGTGCCTGGAGTGACAGCGGGAGAAGCACAGATACGCAGTATTTT. As protein: CAWSDSGRSTDTQYF.